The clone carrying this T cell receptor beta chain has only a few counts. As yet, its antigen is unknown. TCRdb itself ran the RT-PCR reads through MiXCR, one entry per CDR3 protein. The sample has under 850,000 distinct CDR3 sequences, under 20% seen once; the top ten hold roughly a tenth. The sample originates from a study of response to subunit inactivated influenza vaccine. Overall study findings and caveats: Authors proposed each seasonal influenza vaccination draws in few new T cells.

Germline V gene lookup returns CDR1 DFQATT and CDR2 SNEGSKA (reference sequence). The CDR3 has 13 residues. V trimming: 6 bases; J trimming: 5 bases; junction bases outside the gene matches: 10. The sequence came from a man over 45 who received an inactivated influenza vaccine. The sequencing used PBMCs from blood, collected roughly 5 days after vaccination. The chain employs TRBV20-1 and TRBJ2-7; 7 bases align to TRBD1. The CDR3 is CSATPTGIDEQYF. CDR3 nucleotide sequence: TGCAGTGCCACTCCGACAGGGATCGACGAGCAGTACTTC.